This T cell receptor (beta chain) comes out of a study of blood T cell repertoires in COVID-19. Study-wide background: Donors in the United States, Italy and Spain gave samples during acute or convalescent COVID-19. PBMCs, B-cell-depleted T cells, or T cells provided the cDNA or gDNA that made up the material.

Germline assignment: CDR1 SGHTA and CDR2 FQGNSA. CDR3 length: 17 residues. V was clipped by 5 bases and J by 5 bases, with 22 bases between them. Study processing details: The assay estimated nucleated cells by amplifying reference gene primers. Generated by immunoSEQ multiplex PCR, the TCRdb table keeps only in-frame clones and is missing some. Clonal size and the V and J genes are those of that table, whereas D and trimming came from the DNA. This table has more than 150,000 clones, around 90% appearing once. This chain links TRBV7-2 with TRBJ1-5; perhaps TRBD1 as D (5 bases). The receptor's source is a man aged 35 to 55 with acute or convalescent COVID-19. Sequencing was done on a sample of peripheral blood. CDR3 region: CASSPGQGLVRHQPQHF. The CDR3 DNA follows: TGTGCCAGCAGCCCTGGGCAGGGTTTAGTCCGGCATCAGCCCCAGCATTTT.